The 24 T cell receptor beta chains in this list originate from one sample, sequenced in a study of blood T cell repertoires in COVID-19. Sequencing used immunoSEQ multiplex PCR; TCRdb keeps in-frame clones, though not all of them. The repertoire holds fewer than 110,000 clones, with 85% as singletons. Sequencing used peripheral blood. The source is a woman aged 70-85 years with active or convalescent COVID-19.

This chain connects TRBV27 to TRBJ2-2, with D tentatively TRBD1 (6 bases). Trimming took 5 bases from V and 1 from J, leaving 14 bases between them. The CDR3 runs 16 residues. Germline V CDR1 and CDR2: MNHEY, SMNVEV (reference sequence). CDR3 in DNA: TGTGCCAGCAGTGGTCTCCAGACAGGGAACACCGGGGAGCTGTTTTTT. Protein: CASSGLQTGNTGELFF.

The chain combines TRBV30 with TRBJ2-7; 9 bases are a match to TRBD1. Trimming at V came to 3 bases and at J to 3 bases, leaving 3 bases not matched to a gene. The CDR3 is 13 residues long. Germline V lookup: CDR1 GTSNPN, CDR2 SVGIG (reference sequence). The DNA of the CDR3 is TGTGCCTGGAGGGGACAGGGAAGCTACGAGCAGTACTTC. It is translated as CAWRGQGSYEQYF.

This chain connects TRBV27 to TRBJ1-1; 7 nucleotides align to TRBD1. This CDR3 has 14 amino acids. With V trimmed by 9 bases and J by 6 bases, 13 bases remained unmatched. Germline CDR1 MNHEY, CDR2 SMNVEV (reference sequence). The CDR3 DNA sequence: TGTGCCAGTACTCCTTTACAGGGGTCCGCTGAAGCTTTCTTT. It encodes CASTPLQGSAEAFF.

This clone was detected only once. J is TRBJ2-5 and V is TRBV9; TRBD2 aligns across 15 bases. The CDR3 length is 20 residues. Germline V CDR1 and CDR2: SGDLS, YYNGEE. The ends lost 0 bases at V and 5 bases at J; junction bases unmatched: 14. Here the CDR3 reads CASSVGPGAPGTSGGETQYF. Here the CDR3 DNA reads TGTGCCAGCAGCGTAGGCCCTGGGGCACCTGGGACTAGCGGGGGGGAGACCCAGTACTTC. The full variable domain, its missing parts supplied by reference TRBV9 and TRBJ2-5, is DSGVTQTPKHLITATGQRVTLRCSPRSGDLSVYWYQQSLDQGLQFLIQYYNGEERAKGNILERFSAQQFPDLHSELNLSSLELGDSALYFCASSVGPGAPGTSGGETQYFGPGTRLLVL.

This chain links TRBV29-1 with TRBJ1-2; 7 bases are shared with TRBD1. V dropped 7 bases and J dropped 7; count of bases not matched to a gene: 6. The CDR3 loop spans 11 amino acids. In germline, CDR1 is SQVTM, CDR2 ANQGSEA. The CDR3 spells CSAGQAGGYTF. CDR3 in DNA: TGCAGCGCCGGACAGGCTGGTGGCTACACCTTC. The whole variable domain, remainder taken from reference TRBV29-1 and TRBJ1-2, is SAVISQKPSRDICQRGTSLTIQCQVDSQVTMMFWYRQQPGQSLTLIATANQGSEATYESGFVIDKFPISRPNLTFSTLTVSNMSPEDSSIYLCSAGQAGGYTFGSGTRLTVV.

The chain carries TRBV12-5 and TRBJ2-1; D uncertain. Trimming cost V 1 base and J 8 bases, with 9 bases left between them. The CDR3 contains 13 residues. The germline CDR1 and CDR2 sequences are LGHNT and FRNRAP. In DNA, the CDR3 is TGTGCTAGTGGTTTGGAAGCTCGGGATGAGCAGTTCTTC. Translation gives CASGLEARDEQFF.

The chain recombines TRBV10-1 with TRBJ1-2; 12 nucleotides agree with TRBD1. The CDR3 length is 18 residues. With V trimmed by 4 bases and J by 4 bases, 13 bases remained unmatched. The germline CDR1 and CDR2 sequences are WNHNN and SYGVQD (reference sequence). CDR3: CASSVTGTGGFLGYGYTF. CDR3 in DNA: TGCGCCAGCAGTGTGACCGGGACAGGGGGCTTCTTGGGCTATGGCTACACCTTC.

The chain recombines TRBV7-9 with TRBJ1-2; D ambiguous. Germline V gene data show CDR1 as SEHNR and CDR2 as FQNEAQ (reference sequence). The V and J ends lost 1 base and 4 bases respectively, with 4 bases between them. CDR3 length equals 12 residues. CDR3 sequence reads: CASSLVLYGYTF. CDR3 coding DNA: TGTGCCAGCAGCTTAGTTCTCTATGGCTACACCTTC.

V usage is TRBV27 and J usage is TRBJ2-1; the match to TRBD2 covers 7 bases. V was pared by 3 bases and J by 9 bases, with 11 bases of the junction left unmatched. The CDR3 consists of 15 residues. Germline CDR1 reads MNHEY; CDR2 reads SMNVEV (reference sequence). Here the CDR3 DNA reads TGTGCCAGCAGTTTTTGGACTAGTCGACGGGGTGAGCAGTTCTTC. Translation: CASSFWTSRRGEQFF.

CDR3 loop: CASSSFPQETQYF. In DNA form, the CDR3 reads TGTGCCAGCAGCTCGTTCCCCCAAGAGACCCAGTACTTC. The rearrangement links TRBV7-8 to TRBJ2-5; D gene unclear. The CDR3 runs to 13 residues. Germline V gene lookup returns CDR1 SGHVS and CDR2 FQNEAQ. V lost 4 bases and J 1 base, leaving 7 bases between the germline ends.

In DNA form, the CDR3 reads TGTGCCTGGAGTGGGGGGGGATCCCAGCATTTT. Its translation is CAWSGGGSQHF. V is TRBV30 and J is TRBJ1-5; maybe TRBD1 (5 bases). The CDR3 is 11 amino acids. Trimming pared 1 base from V and 11 bases from J, leaving 9 bases between. Germline V gene data show CDR1 as GTSNPN and CDR2 as SVGIG (reference sequence).

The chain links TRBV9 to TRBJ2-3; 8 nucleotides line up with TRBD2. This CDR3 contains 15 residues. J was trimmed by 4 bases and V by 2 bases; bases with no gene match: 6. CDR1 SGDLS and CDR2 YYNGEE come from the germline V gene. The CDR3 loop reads CASSVRGGLADTQYF. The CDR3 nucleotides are TGTGCCAGCAGCGTCCGGGGGGGCTTAGCAGATACGCAGTATTTT.

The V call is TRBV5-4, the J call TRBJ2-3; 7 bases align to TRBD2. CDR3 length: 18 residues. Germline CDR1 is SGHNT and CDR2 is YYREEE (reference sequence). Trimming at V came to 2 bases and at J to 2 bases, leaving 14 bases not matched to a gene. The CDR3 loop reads CASSLRTFSGIYTDTQYF. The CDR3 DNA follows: TGTGCCAGCAGCTTAAGAACCTTCAGCGGGATTTACACAGATACGCAGTATTTT. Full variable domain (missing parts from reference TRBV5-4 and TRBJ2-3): ETGVTQSPTHLIKTRGQQVTLRCSSQSGHNTVSWYQQALGQGPQFIFQYYREEENGRGNFPPRFSGLQFPNYSSELNVNALELDDSALYLCASSLRTFSGIYTDTQYFGPGTRLTVL.

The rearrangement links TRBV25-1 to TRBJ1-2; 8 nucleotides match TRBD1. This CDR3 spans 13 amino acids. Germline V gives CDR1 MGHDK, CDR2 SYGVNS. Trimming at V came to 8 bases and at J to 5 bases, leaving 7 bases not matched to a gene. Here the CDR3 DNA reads TGTGCCAGCGAACAGGGGGGTGGGTATGGCTACACCTTC. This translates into CASEQGGGYGYTF.

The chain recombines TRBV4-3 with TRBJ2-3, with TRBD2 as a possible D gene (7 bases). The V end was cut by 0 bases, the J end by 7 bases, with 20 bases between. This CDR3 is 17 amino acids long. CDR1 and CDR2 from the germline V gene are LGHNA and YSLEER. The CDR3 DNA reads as TGCGCCAGCAGCCAAGATCTAGGGGGGGGCCGGTTGTATACGCAGTATTTT. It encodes CASSQDLGGGRLYTQYF.

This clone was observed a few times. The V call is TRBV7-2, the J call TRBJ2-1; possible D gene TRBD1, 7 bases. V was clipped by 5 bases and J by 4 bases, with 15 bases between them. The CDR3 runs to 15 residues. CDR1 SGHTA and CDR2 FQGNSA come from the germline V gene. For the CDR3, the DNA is TGTGCCAGCAGCCTCGGACCAGGGGGGTACAATGAGCAGTTCTTC. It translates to CASSLGPGGYNEQFF.

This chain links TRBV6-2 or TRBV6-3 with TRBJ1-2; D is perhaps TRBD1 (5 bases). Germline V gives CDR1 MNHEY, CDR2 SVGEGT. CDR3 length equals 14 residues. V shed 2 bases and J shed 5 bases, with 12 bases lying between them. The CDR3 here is CASSYGGREYGYTF. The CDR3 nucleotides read TGTGCCAGCAGTTACGGGGGGAGAGAATATGGCTACACCTTC.

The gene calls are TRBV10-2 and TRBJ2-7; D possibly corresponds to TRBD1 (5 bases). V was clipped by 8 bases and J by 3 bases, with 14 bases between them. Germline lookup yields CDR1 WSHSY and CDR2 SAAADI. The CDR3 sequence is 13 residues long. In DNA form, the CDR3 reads TGCGCCAGCCAGGGAACTTCAATCTACGAGCAGTACTTC. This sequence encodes CASQGTSIYEQYF.

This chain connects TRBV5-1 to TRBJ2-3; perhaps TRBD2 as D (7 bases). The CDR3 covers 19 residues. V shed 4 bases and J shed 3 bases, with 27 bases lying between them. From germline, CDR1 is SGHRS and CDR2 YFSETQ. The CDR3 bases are TGCGCCAGCAGCGCGGGAAGGAGGGGGAGGGCCACTATTACAGATACGCAGTATTTT. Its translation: CASSAGRRGRATITDTQYF.

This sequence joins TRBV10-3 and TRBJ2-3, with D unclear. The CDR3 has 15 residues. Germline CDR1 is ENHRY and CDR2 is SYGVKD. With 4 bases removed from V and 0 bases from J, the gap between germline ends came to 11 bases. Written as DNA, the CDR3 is TGTGCCATCAGTGGTAAGGCAGGAAGCACAGATACGCAGTATTTT. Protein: CAISGKAGSTDTQYF.

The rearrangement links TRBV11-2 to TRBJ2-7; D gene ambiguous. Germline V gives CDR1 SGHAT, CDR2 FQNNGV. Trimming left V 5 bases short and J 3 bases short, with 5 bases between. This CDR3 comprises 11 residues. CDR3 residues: CASSPLYEQYF. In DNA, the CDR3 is TGTGCCAGCAGCCCTCTCTACGAGCAGTACTTC. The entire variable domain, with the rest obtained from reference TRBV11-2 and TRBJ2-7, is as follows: EAGVAQSPRYKIIEKRQSVAFWCNPISGHATLYWYQQILGQGPKLLIQFQNNGVVDDSQLPKDRFSAERLKGVDSTLKIQPAKLEDSAVYLCASSPLYEQYFGPGTRLTVT.

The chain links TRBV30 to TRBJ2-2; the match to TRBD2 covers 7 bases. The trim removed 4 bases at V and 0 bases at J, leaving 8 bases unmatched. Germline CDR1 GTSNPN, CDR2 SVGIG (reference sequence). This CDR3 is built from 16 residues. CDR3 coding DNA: TGTGCCTGGAAATCCCCCGGGAGGCCGAACACCGGGGAGCTGTTTTTT. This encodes CAWKSPGRPNTGELFF.

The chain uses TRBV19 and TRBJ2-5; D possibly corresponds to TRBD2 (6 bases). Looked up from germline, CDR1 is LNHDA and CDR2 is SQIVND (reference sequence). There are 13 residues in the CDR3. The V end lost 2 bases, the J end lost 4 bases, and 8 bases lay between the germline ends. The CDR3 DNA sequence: TGTGCCAGTAGTATAAGGGGAGGAGAGACCCAGTACTTC. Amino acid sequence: CASSIRGGETQYF.

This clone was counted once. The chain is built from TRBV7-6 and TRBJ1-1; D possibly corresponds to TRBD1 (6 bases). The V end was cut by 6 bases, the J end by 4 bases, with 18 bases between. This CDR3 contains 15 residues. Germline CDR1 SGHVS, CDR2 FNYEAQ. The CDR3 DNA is TGTGCCAGCAGTTCCCAGGGGTCGGTGAGCACTGAAGCTTTCTTT. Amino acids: CASSSQGSVSTEAFF.